The clone carrying this T cell receptor (beta chain) has at least ten counts. Antigen specificity is unknown. The CDR3 runs to 15 residues. Trimming took 6 bases from V and 2 from J, leaving 15 bases between them. Looked up from germline, CDR1 is MNHEY and CDR2 is SVGAGI. This sample is drawn from a study of neurological immune-mediated disorders. The authors made cDNA by 5'RACE with 10-nucleotide random UMIs. TCRdb analysed the 5' RACE reads with MiXCR anew, one entry per CDR3 protein. The sample lists 40,000 to 45,000 distinct CDR3 sequences; about 13% were seen once. Study findings and constraints: In HTLV-1-associated myelopathy, TCR clonal expansion was greatest, and in multiple sclerosis it was least, below healthy controls. Expanded clones shared no CDR3 amino acid sequences across subjects, suggesting private repertoires in all groups.

V and J are TRBV6-5 and TRBJ2-3, with no clear D. This sequence was found in a female donor in good health. Input material: PBMCs. In DNA form, the CDR3 reads TGTGCCAGCAGGTTGTGGGTTGAGTCCACAGATACGCAGTATTTT. Translation gives CASRLWVESTDTQYF.